These T cell receptor beta chains were read from a single sample in a study of T cells after yellow fever vaccination. MiXCR, applied by TCRdb to the 5' RACE reads, yields one record per CDR3 protein. The sample comprises roughly 350,000 distinct CDR3 sequences, about 4% of which are singletons, and 20% to 25% rests with the top ten. Here the sequenced sample was PBMCs, taken 5 days after the yellow fever booster vaccination. The source of these receptors is a man younger than 35 who received the YFV17D yellow fever vaccine. CDR3s include the opening cysteine and the closing phenylalanine or tryptophan. D genes are given only for firm matches. Rows give clone size only sometimes, using once, few, many, or a class for an expanded clone.

>15|TRBD1|few|TRBV10-3|TRBJ2-5
TGTGCCATCAGTGAGTCAACAGGGGCCCAAGAGACCCAGTACTTC
CAISESTGAQETQYF
>14|.|many|TRBV7-2|TRBJ2-3
TGTGCCAGCAGCTTGGGATGGGGCACAGATACGCAGTATTTT
CASSLGWGTDTQYF
>16|.|.|TRBV6-2/TRBV6-3|TRBJ2-5
TGTGCCAGCAGTTACGGACTAGGGGGGTCTCAAGAGACCCAGTACTTC
CASSYGLGGSQETQYF
>14|.|.|TRBV7-2|TRBJ1-5
TGTGCCAGCAGCCCCGGACCGACCAATCAGCCCCAGCATTTT
CASSPGPTNQPQHF
>14|.|.|TRBV20-1|TRBJ1-5
TGCAGTGCCCCCGCGGGGGGTAAGGATCAGCCCCAGCATTTT
CSAPAGGKDQPQHF
>12|.|many|TRBV7-2|TRBJ1-2
TGTGCCAGCAGCCATTCGAACTATGGCTACACCTTC
CASSHSNYGYTF
>16|TRBD1|.|TRBV3-1|TRBJ2-5
TGTGCCAGCAGCCCAGGGACAGGGGGATTCCGGGAGACCCAGTACTTC
CASSPGTGGFRETQYF
>15|.|few|TRBV7-8|TRBJ2-2
TGTGCCAGCAGCCCTCCCCGAGCCTCTAGCGGGGAGCTGTTTTTT
CASSPPRASSGELFF
>15|.|few|TRBV7-9|TRBJ1-4
TGTGCCAGCAGCTATTGGTCCCTGGTGGGTGAAAAACTGTTTTTT
CASSYWSLVGEKLFF
>13|.|few|TRBV10-3|TRBJ2-5
TGTGCCATCAAAAACCTGGACATTGGGTCCCAGTACTTC
CAIKNLDIGSQYF
>15|.|.|TRBV29-1|TRBJ2-7
TGCAGCGTTGAAGATCAAGTCGGCAGTAACTACGAGCAGTACTTC
CSVEDQVGSNYEQYF
>14|TRBD1|few|TRBV5-1|TRBJ1-5
TGCGCCAGCAGACCGGACAGGGGCAATCAGCCCCAGCATTTT
CASRPDRGNQPQHF
>11|.|many|TRBV28|TRBJ1-2
TGTGCCAGCACCGTCGGATGGGGCTACACCTTC
CASTVGWGYTF
>14|.|.|TRBV7-8|TRBJ1-6
TGTGCCAGCAGCTCTGATGGGGGTAATTCACCCCTCCACTTT
CASSSDGGNSPLHF
>12|.|many|TRBV7-2|TRBJ2-1
TGTGCCAGCAGCGCGACCGCCAATGAGCAGTTCTTC
CASSATANEQFF
>14|.|.|TRBV29-1|TRBJ2-4
TGCAGCGCTGCTGGGGGGCTAGCCAAAAACATTCAGTACTTC
CSAAGGLAKNIQYF
>10|.|few|TRBV20-1|TRBJ1-2
TGCAGTGCTAATCTTAGGGGCTACACCTTC
CSANLRGYTF
>13|.|many|TRBV3-1|TRBJ2-4
TGTGCCAGCAGCCAAGAGGGGGTAAACATTCAGTACTTC
CASSQEGVNIQYF
>15|TRBD2|.|TRBV29-1|TRBJ2-5
TGCAGCGTTGAACCTGCACTAGCGGGGCAAGAGACCCAGTACTTC
CSVEPALAGQETQYF
>17|.|.|TRBV6-5|TRBJ1-5
TGTGCCAGCAGTTACTCGACCCTGAGGGGCGGCAATCAGCCCCAGCATTTT
CASSYSTLRGGNQPQHF
>16|TRBD1|many|TRBV20-1|TRBJ2-6
TGCAGTGCTAGAGATTTTCACAGGGGGCTAGGCAACGTCCTGACTTTC
CSARDFHRGLGNVLTF
>11|.|many|TRBV4-1|TRBJ1-1
TGCGCCAGCAGCCAAGGTGGGGAGGCTTTCTTT
CASSQGGEAFF
>10|.|few|TRBV4-3|TRBJ2-7
TGCGCCAGCAGCCACCAGGCGGAGTGCTTC
CASSHQAECF
>15|TRBD1|.|TRBV11-3|TRBJ2-5
TGTGCCAGCAGCTTAGGGTCAGGGGGCGAAGAGACCCAGTACTTC
CASSLGSGGEETQYF
>16|TRBD1|many|TRBV7-6|TRBJ2-5
TGTGCCAGCAGCTTAGATCGCACAGGGGAGTGGGAGACCCAGTACTTC
CASSLDRTGEWETQYF
>13|.|few|TRBV12-3/TRBV12-4|TRBJ2-5
TGTGCCAGCAGTTTTACCCAAAGGGAGACCCAGTACTTC
CASSFTQRETQYF
>13|.|.|TRBV10-1|TRBJ2-1
TGCGCCAGCAGTGTTACGGGGGCGAATGAGCAGTTCTTC
CASSVTGANEQFF
>18|TRBD2|.|TRBV9|TRBJ2-3
TGTGCCAACAGCGTACGCGTCTCGCGGGGGGGCCTCACAGATACGCAGTATTTT
CANSVRVSRGGLTDTQYF
>12|.|.|TRBV12-3/TRBV12-4|TRBJ1-2
TGTGCCAGCAGTTCGGTTCACTATGGCTACACCTTC
CASSSVHYGYTF